This T cell receptor beta chain is drawn from a study of cytomegalovirus exposure and HLA in healthy donors. Primers: 60 Vbeta forward and 13 Jbeta reverse. Profiled with immunoSEQ multiplex PCR; TCRdb holds only in-frame clones, not every one. The sample has 110,000 to 150,000 clones, 75% to 80% seen once; the top ten hold about 1.7%. The CDR3 is 16 amino acids. From germline, CDR1 is SNHLY and CDR2 FYNNEI. V was pared by 2 bases and J by 3 bases, with 4 bases of the junction left unmatched. The rearrangement uses TRBV2 and TRBJ2-1; 10 bases map to TRBD2. The receptor comes from a woman in her 30s in good health and CMV-seronegative. The sample taken for sequencing was PBMCs. The DNA of the CDR3 is TGTGCCAGCAGTGAAACTAGGACTAGCGGCTACAATGAGCAGTTCTTC. Amino acids: CASSETRTSGYNEQFF.